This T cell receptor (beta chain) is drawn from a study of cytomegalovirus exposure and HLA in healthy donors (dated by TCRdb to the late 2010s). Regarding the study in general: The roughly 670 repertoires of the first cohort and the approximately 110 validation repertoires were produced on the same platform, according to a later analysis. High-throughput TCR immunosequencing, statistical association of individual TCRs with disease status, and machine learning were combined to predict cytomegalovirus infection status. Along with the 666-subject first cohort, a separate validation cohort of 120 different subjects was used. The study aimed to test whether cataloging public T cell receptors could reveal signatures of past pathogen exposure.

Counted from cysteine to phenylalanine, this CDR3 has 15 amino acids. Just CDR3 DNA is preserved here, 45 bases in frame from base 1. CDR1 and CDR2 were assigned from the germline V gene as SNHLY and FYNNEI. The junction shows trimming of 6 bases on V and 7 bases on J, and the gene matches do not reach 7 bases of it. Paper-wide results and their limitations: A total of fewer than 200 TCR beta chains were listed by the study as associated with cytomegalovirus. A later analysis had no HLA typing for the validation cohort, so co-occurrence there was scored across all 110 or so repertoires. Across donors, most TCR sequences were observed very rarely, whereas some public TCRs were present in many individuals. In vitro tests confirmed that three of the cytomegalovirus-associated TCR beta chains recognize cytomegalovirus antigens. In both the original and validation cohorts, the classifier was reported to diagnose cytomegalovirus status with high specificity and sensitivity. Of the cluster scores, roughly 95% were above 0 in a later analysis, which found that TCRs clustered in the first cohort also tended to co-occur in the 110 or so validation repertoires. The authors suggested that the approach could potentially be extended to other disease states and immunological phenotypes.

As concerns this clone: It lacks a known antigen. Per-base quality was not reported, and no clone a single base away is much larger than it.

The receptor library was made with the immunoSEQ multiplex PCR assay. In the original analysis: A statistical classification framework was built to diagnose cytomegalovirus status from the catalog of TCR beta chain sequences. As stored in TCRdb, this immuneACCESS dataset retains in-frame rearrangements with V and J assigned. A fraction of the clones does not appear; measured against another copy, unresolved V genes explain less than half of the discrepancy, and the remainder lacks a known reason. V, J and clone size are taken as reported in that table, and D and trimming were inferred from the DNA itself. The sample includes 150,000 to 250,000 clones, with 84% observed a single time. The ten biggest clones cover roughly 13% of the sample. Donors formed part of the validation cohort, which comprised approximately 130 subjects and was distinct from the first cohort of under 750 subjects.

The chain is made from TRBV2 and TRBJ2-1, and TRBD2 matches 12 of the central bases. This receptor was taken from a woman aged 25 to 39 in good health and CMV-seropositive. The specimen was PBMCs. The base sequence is TGTGCCAGCAGCCTAGGACTAGCGGGAAGGAATGAGCAGTTCTTC. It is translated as CASSLGLAGRNEQFF.